A single sample gave rise to the 17 T cell receptor beta chains below, sequenced in a study of blood T cell repertoires in COVID-19. Sequencing was performed with immunoSEQ multiplex PCR; in TCRdb, only in-frame clones are kept and a portion is missing. The sample shows around 60,000 clones, nearly 90% of them seen only once. The sample taken for sequencing was peripheral blood. These receptors were taken from a man in his sixties with active COVID-19.

V gene TRBV7-3 combines with J gene TRBJ1-5; TRBD1 aligns across 8 bases. V dropped 5 bases and J dropped 0; count of bases not matched to a gene: 9. This CDR3 has 17 residues. CDR1 and CDR2 from the germline V gene are SGHTA and FQGTGA. The DNA of the CDR3 is TGTGCCAGCAGCCCGACAGGGGAAATCGATAGCAATCAGCCCCAGCATTTT. Protein: CASSPTGEIDSNQPQHF.

Here the CDR3 reads CASSLRREVKYGYTF. Written as DNA, the CDR3 is TGTGCCAGCAGTTTACGCCGCGAAGTGAAGTATGGCTACACCTTC. The chain links TRBV27 to TRBJ1-2, with D hard to call. From germline, CDR1 is MNHEY and CDR2 SMNVEV (reference sequence). The CDR3 is 15 amino acids. V shed 2 bases and J shed 5 bases, with 15 bases lying between them.

The chain uses TRBV5-4 and TRBJ1-2; no clear D gene. This CDR3 spans 14 amino acids. Looked up from germline, CDR1 is SGHNT and CDR2 is YYREEE (reference sequence). V was clipped by 0 bases and J by 3 bases, with 9 bases between them. The CDR3 region is CASSLAGVYYGYTF. The CDR3 region has the DNA TGTGCCAGCAGCTTGGCCGGGGTTTACTATGGCTACACCTTC.

The chain combines TRBV7-3 with TRBJ2-1; 10 bases are a match to TRBD1. Germline CDR1 is SGHTA and CDR2 is FQGTGA. The CDR3 is 13 amino acids. The V segment lost 8 bases and the J segment 6 bases; nucleotides outside the gene matches: 4. The DNA for the CDR3 is TGTGCCAGCGGGGGGACAGGGGTCAATGAGCAGTTCTTC. This sequence encodes CASGGTGVNEQFF.

The chain is built from TRBV2 and TRBJ2-3; TRBD2 matches 12 bases. V lost 7 bases, J lost 5 bases, and 4 bases stayed unmatched. Germline values: CDR1 SNHLY, CDR2 FYNNEI. The CDR3 consists of 14 residues. The CDR3 spells CASKLAGGRDTQYF. The DNA of the CDR3 is TGTGCCAGCAAACTAGCGGGGGGAAGAGATACGCAGTATTTT.

V usage is TRBV2 and J usage is TRBJ2-3; unclear D gene. Trimming pared 4 bases from V and 5 bases from J, leaving 7 bases between. Germline-derived CDR1 and CDR2 are SNHLY and FYNNEI. This CDR3 has 12 residues. The CDR3 DNA sequence: TGTGCCAGCAGTGCAGGTGGAGATACGCAGTATTTT. Translating gives CASSAGGDTQYF.

The CDR3 is CASSPRGSGYTF. CDR3 coding DNA: TGTGCCAGCAGTCCAAGGGGTAGTGGCTACACCTTC. The rearrangement uses TRBV6-5 and TRBJ1-2; maybe TRBD1 (5 bases). Germline CDR1 MNHEY, CDR2 SVGAGI. This CDR3 is 12 amino acids long. The germline V and J ends were trimmed by 5 bases and 7 bases, with 11 bases remaining between them.

The chain is built from TRBV6-5 and TRBJ1-1; TRBD1 aligns across 10 bases. The V gene's germline CDR1 is MNHEY and CDR2 SVGAGI. V trimming: 5 bases; J trimming: 5 bases; junction bases outside the gene matches: 5. The CDR3 is 14 amino acids. In DNA form, the CDR3 reads TGTGCCAGCAGTCGAGACAGGGGGCTGACTGAAGCTTTCTTT. It is translated as CASSRDRGLTEAFF.

The V gene is TRBV5-1, the J gene TRBJ2-3; 7 positions match TRBD1. After removal of 6 bases from V and 7 bases from J, the junction contained 8 bases not matched to a gene. The CDR3 is 13 amino acids. CDR1 is SGHRS and CDR2 is YFSETQ in the germline V gene. The CDR3: CASTLETGYTQYF. The CDR3 region has the DNA TGCGCCAGCACGCTAGAGACAGGGTATACGCAGTATTTT.

The chain employs TRBV7-3 and TRBJ2-7, with D possibly matching TRBD2 (5 bases). Trimming pared 5 bases from V and 5 bases from J, leaving 19 bases between. CDR3 length: 15 amino acids. The germline CDR1 and CDR2 sequences are SGHTA and FQGTGA. CDR3 sequence (DNA): TGTGCCAGCAGCCTGACCGGTGGGAGAACCGACGAGCAGTACTTC. Protein: CASSLTGGRTDEQYF.

The rearrangement joins TRBV29-1 to TRBJ2-3; 7 bases agree with TRBD1. CDR3 size: 13 residues. The V gene end was trimmed by 6 bases and the J gene end by 3 bases; junction bases not matched to a gene: 6. Germline V gene sequence: CDR1 SQVTM, CDR2 ANQGSEA. The CDR3 here is CSVQPRGTDTQYF. The CDR3 bases are TGCAGCGTCCAGCCCAGGGGGACAGATACGCAGTATTTT.

This clone has just one count. The chain links TRBV18 to TRBJ1-1; D unresolved. V lost 3 bases, J lost 6 bases, and 14 bases lay in between. Germline V gene sequence: CDR1 KGHSH, CDR2 LQKENI. The CDR3 is 14 residues long. CDR3 sequence reads: CASSPTGVGPEAFF. The CDR3 nucleotides read TGTGCCAGCTCACCTACCGGGGTTGGGCCTGAAGCTTTCTTT.

This clone was detected once. The V call is TRBV23-1, the J call TRBJ2-1, with 8 bases fitting TRBD2. TRBV23-1 is annotated as an ORF whose role is uncertain. J gave up 4 bases and V 2 bases, and 7 bases lay outside the gene matches. The CDR3 is 16 residues long. For the CDR3, the DNA is TGCGCCAGCAGTCAAGAACTAGCGGATAGGTACAATGAGCAGTTCTTC. The encoded protein is CASSQELADRYNEQFF.

This clone was found a few times. V and J are TRBV3-1 (or the pseudogene TRBV3-2) and TRBJ2-7; 7 bases map to TRBD1. Trimming took 4 bases from V and 3 from J; bases not matched to a gene: 6. Germline-derived CDR1 and CDR2 are LGHDT and YNNKEL (reference sequence). CDR3 size: 14 residues. CDR3 bases: TGTGCCAGCAGCCTTCGACAGGGTTACTACGAGCAGTACTTC. Residues: CASSLRQGYYEQYF.

The V gene is TRBV19, the J gene TRBJ2-7; D perhaps matches TRBD1 (5 bases). This CDR3 contains 15 residues. The germline V gene has CDR1 LNHDA and CDR2 SQIVND (reference sequence). The V end was cut by 8 bases, the J end by 0 bases, with 17 bases between. The CDR3 sequence: CASSAYQGGSYEQYF. CDR3 bases: TGTGCCAGTTCGGCTTACCAGGGTGGCTCCTACGAGCAGTACTTC.

The genes are TRBV5-4 and TRBJ1-2; unclear D gene. This CDR3 region has 15 residues. Trimming removed 4 bases at V and 4 bases at J, with 17 bases between. Looked up from germline, CDR1 is SGHNT and CDR2 is YYREEE (reference sequence). CDR3 protein: CASSPHTVVPYGYTF. The CDR3 DNA is TGTGCCAGCAGCCCCCACACAGTGGTCCCCTATGGCTACACCTTC.

This chain uses TRBV24-1 with TRBJ1-5, with a possible D match to TRBD1 (5 bases). V lost 7 bases and J lost 1, with 10 bases in between. The CDR3 length is 14 residues. Germline V gene data show CDR1 as KGHDR and CDR2 as SFDVKD. CDR3 region: CATSGPGSNQPQHF. DNA of the CDR3: TGTGCCACCAGCGGTCCAGGGAGCAATCAGCCCCAGCATTTT.